The present TCR beta chain was sequenced within a study of lymphopenia after photon versus proton radiotherapy. Notes on the study in general: Authors raise, but do not show, better survival with proton therapy. After the lymphocyte nadir, photon-treated repertoires showed oligoclonal expansion, especially of CD8+ Temra cells.

About this clone itself: Antigen unknown.

Profiled with immunoSEQ multiplex PCR; TCRdb holds only in-frame clones, not every one. The table includes 70,000 to 95,000 clones, 83% detected once. The sequences come from peripheral blood, collected from a patient treated with proton-based radiotherapy. The source is a man between 60 and 75 years old with pancreatic cancer.

The DNA for the CDR3 is TGTGCCAGCAGTCGTACCGGCAATGAGCAGTTCTTC. This encodes CASSRTGNEQFF. The V gene is TRBV6-1, the J gene TRBJ2-1, with D unresolved. Germline values: CDR1 MNHNS, CDR2 SASEGT. V was cut by 5 bases and J by 6 bases, with 8 bases left in between. This CDR3 has 12 residues.